This TCR beta chain was recovered during a study of CD8 T cells in ankylosing spondylitis. TCRdb redid the calling of the 5' RACE reads with MiXCR, one entry per CDR3 protein. The table shows about 340,000 distinct CDR3 sequences, with approximately 15% occurring only once. Sequencing used blood, either unsorted or a sorted T cell fraction (not recorded which). The receptor was isolated from a male donor with ankylosing spondylitis or in good health (not recorded which).

CDR3 DNA sequence: TGCAGCGCCACGCCGCTGGGGGGAGCGACAGATACGCAGTATTTT. It codes for CSATPLGGATDTQYF. The rearrangement uses TRBV29-1 and TRBJ2-3, with D perhaps matching TRBD2 (6 bases). Germline V lookup: CDR1 SQVTM, CDR2 ANQGSEA. V lost 7 bases, J lost 3 bases, and 20 bases lay in between. The CDR3 extends over 15 amino acids.